The 27 T cell receptor beta chains listed next were all sequenced from one sample in a study of siplizumab effects on memory and regulatory T cells. Data came from immunoSEQ multiplex PCR; TCRdb stores just in-frame clones and leaves some out. The sample records approximately 82,000 clones, roughly 87% being singletons. The sample consisted of Tregs sorted from blood. Receptor source: a human donor in good health.

The genes are TRBV6-5 and TRBJ1-2; D gene uncertain. Looked up from germline, CDR1 is MNHEY and CDR2 is SVGAGI. The CDR3 covers 13 residues. Trimming pared 6 bases from V and 8 bases from J, leaving 16 bases between. CDR3 nucleotide sequence: TGTGCCAGCAGAAACCCCAAGGCTCAGGGCTACACCTTC. As protein: CASRNPKAQGYTF.

This clone was picked up one time. The V and J genes are TRBV19 and TRBJ2-5; weak D call: TRBD2 (5 bases). Near its end, the DNA agrees better with TRBJ2-7, so the J call may be wrong. The germline V gene has CDR1 LNHDA and CDR2 SQIVND (reference sequence). This CDR3 has 11 amino acids. CDR3 bases: TGTGCCACCACCGGGGCCTACGAGCAGTACTTC. Amino acids: CATTGAYEQYF.

This clone has just one count. This chain uses TRBV27 with TRBJ2-3; D remains ambiguous. Trimming shortened V by 5 bases and J by 1 base, and 7 bases separated the two germline ends. Germline CDR1 MNHEY, CDR2 SMNVEV (reference sequence). This CDR3 is built from 13 residues. The CDR3 reads CASSPWGTDTQYF. The CDR3 DNA reads TGTGCCAGCAGTCCCTGGGGCACAGATACGCAGTATTTT.

The chain combines TRBV6-5 with TRBJ1-1; unclear D gene. The CDR3 consists of 13 residues. Germline V CDR1 and CDR2: MNHEY, SVGAGI. Trimming stripped 2 bases from V and 4 bases from J, with 8 bases between. The CDR3: CASSYGVGTEAFF. As DNA, the CDR3 is TGTGCCAGCAGTTACGGGGTAGGCACTGAAGCTTTCTTT.

The J gene is TRBJ1-1, the V gene TRBV19; D gene uncertain. The CDR3 contains 12 residues. V gave up 0 bases and J gave up 9 bases, with 8 bases separating them. The germline V gene has CDR1 LNHDA and CDR2 SQIVND (reference sequence). CDR3 amino acids: CASSIETSQAFF. The CDR3 region has the DNA TGTGCCAGTAGTATAGAGACGAGTCAAGCTTTCTTT.

V gene TRBV19 combines with J gene TRBJ2-2; possible D gene TRBD2, 5 bases. Germline assignment: CDR1 LNHDA and CDR2 SQIVND (reference sequence). Trimming removed 4 bases from V and 2 bases from J, with 8 bases in between. The CDR3 sequence is 14 residues long. The CDR3 DNA sequence: TGTGCCAGTAGTAGGGGAGACAACACCGGGGAGCTGTTTTTT. It specifies CASSRGDNTGELFF.

J is TRBJ2-5 and V is TRBV7-3; D not certain. V was pared by 6 bases and J by 1 base, with 9 bases between. Per germline, CDR1 SGHTA and CDR2 FQGTGA. The CDR3 extends over 13 amino acids. CDR3 DNA sequence: TGTGCCAGCAGGCCGGCCGCCCAAGAGACCCAGTACTTC. Its protein product is CASRPAAQETQYF.

The chain is built from TRBV5-5 and TRBJ2-2; D is possibly TRBD1 (6 bases). The CDR3 covers 15 residues. V lost 3 bases and J 1 base, leaving 10 bases between the germline ends. The V gene's germline CDR1 is SGHKS and CDR2 YYEKEE (reference sequence). Here the CDR3 DNA reads TGTGCCAGCAGCTCACCGGGACAGAACACCGGGGAGCTGTTTTTT. It translates to CASSSPGQNTGELFF.

This chain links TRBV11-1 with TRBJ2-7, with D perhaps matching TRBD2 (7 bases). This CDR3 contains 13 residues. Germline V gene data show CDR1 as SGHAT and CDR2 as FQDESV (reference sequence). With 1 base removed from V and 13 bases from J, the gap between germline ends came to 17 bases. DNA for the CDR3: TGTGCCAGCAGCTTAGGCCCCGGGGGGACAATCTACTTC. It translates to CASSLGPGGTIYF.

The rearrangement uses TRBV5-6 and TRBJ2-2, with D uncertain. The CDR3 runs 12 residues. Germline V gene lookup returns CDR1 SGHDT and CDR2 YYEEEE. The V end was cut by 1 base, the J end by 9 bases, with 7 bases between. The CDR3 region is CASSLRARELFF. The CDR3 coding sequence is TGTGCCAGCAGCTTGAGGGCTAGGGAGCTGTTTTTT.

The chain combines TRBV5-4 with TRBJ2-3; TRBD1 matches 9 bases. V dropped 4 bases and J dropped 3; count of bases not matched to a gene: 6. Germline CDR1 reads SGHNT; CDR2 reads YYREEE (reference sequence). There are 15 residues in the CDR3. The chain's CDR3 is CASSPGTGITDTQYF. DNA of the CDR3: TGTGCCAGCAGCCCAGGGACAGGGATAACAGATACGCAGTATTTT.

This chain connects TRBV2 to TRBJ2-7, with 9 bases that match TRBD2. CDR3 length equals 19 residues. Losses at the gene ends were 6 bases for V and 1 base for J; bases not matched to a gene: 19. Germline assignment: CDR1 SNHLY and CDR2 FYNNEI. The CDR3 sequence: CASRGGLARGIRQSYEQYF. CDR3 nucleotides: TGTGCCAGCAGGGGCGGACTAGCGAGGGGAATACGGCAATCCTACGAGCAGTACTTC. Full variable domain (outside the CDR3, taken from reference TRBV2 and TRBJ2-7): EPEVTQTPSHQVTQMGQEVILRCVPISNHLYFYWYRQILGQKVEFLVSFYNNEISEKSEIFDDQFSVERPDGSNFTLKIRSTKLEDSAMYFCASRGGLARGIRQSYEQYFGPGTRLTVT.

The chain has TRBV7-3 and TRBJ2-1; 7 positions match TRBD2. Germline V gene data show CDR1 as SGHTA and CDR2 as FQGTGA. Unmatched junction bases numbered 5, after V lost 6 bases and J lost 0 bases. This CDR3 has 15 residues. CDR3 nucleotide sequence: TGTGCCAGCAGTCCTAGCGGATCCTCCTACAATGAGCAGTTCTTC. Its translation: CASSPSGSSYNEQFF.

V usage is TRBV28 and J usage is TRBJ2-7, with D maybe TRBD1 (6 bases). V gave up 4 bases and J gave up 3 bases, with 22 bases separating them. CDR1 is MDHEN, CDR2 SYDVKM, per germline. This CDR3 has 17 amino acids. DNA for the CDR3: TGTGCCAGCAGTTCGAGCGCGGCAGGGGTCTTCTACTACGAGCAGTACTTC. Protein product: CASSSSAAGVFYYEQYF. Looking up the rest from reference TRBV28 and TRBJ2-7 gives the full variable domain: DVKVTQSSRYLVKRTGEKVFLECVQDMDHENMFWYRQDPGLGLRLIYFSYDVKMKEKGDIPEGYSVSREKKERFSLILESASTNQTSMYLCASSSSAAGVFYYEQYFGPGTRLTVT.

This clone was observed a single time. This chain links TRBV19 with TRBJ1-2; tentative D call: TRBD1 (6 bases). In germline, CDR1 is LNHDA, CDR2 SQIVND (reference sequence). CDR3 length: 14 amino acids. V was clipped by 6 bases and J by 0 bases, with 11 bases between them. Here the CDR3 DNA reads TGTGCCAGTAGCCGGACAGCCTCTAACTATGGCTACACCTTC. It translates to CASSRTASNYGYTF.

A remark on this clone: Its ends do not fully match the called genes, so a read error is possible. The chain couples TRBV5-4 to TRBJ1-6; no clear D. Germline V CDR1 and CDR2: SGHNT, YYREEE (reference sequence). The CDR3 contains 14 residues. CDR3 region: CTSSFQYYNSPLHF. The CDR3 DNA sequence: TGTACCAGCAGCTTTCAGTACTATAATTCACCCCTCCACTTT.

The V gene is TRBV7-2, the J gene TRBJ2-1, with 10 bases aligning to TRBD2. This CDR3 spans 15 amino acids. Germline V gene lookup returns CDR1 SGHTA and CDR2 FQGNSA. With V trimmed by 1 base and J by 9 bases, 6 bases remained unmatched. CDR3 region: CASSLESGGASEQFF. DNA of the CDR3: TGTGCCAGCAGCTTAGAGAGCGGGGGGGCGAGTGAGCAGTTCTTC.

The chain carries TRBV11-3 and TRBJ2-3, with 8 bases aligning to TRBD2. The CDR3 spans 17 residues. Germline V CDR1 and CDR2: SGHNT, YENEEA. Trimming took 1 base from V and 4 from J; bases not matched to a gene: 10. The CDR3 DNA follows: TGTGCCAGCAGCTTAGCCTGGACTAGCATGGGGGCAGATACGCAGTATTTT. Protein product: CASSLAWTSMGADTQYF.

V is TRBV5-1 and J is TRBJ1-2; D may be TRBD1 (6 bases). Deletions cut 3 bases from V and 2 bases from J, with 11 bases between. Germline values: CDR1 SGHRS, CDR2 YFSETQ. The CDR3 contains 14 residues. CDR3 sequence (DNA): TGCGCCAGCAGCTCCGGGGGGCAAAACTATGGCTACACCTTC. Protein product: CASSSGGQNYGYTF.

The CDR3 coding sequence is TGTGCCAGCAGCCGGTGGAGGTCGTTTGATTCACCCCTCCACTTT. Residues: CASSRWRSFDSPLHF. This chain connects TRBV6-5 to TRBJ1-6; D call uncertain. CDR3 length: 15 residues. Per the germline V gene, CDR1 is MNHEY and CDR2 is SVGAGI. The V end was cut by 6 bases, the J end by 8 bases, with 17 bases between.

The V call is TRBV5-6, the J call TRBJ2-5; perhaps TRBD2 as D (5 bases). Germline V gene sequence: CDR1 SGHDT, CDR2 YYEEEE. Trimming left V 0 bases short and J 10 bases short, with 10 bases between. The CDR3 is 12 residues long. This CDR3 is CASSLGTPVQYF. In nucleotides, the CDR3 is TGTGCCAGCAGCTTGGGGACTCCGGTCCAGTACTTC.

The V call is TRBV7-6, the J call TRBJ2-5; perhaps TRBD2 as D (6 bases). Between the trimmed V and J ends, which lost 0 bases and 7 bases, there was a span of 18 bases. Per germline, CDR1 SGHVS and CDR2 FNYEAQ. This CDR3 contains 16 residues. CDR3 loop: CASSLALSSAIGTQYF. CDR3 nucleotide sequence: TGTGCCAGCAGCTTAGCACTGTCTAGCGCTATAGGGACCCAGTACTTC. Combining the CDR3 with reference TRBV7-6 and TRBJ2-5 gives the whole variable domain GAGVSQSPRYKVTKRGQDVALRCDPISGHVSLYWYRQALGQGPEFLTYFNYEAQQDKSGLPNDRFSAERPEGSISTLTIQRTEQRDSAMYRCASSLALSSAIGTQYFGPGTRLLVL.

The rearrangement uses TRBV18 and TRBJ1-3; D is ambiguous. The V gene lost 3 bases and the J gene lost 4 bases, with 13 bases spanning the gap. CDR3 length equals 15 residues. Per the germline V gene, CDR1 is KGHSH and CDR2 is LQKENI. The CDR3 region has the DNA TGTGCCAGCTCACCGGGAAGAGGACGAGGAAACACCATATATTTT. Amino acid sequence: CASSPGRGRGNTIYF.

The chain couples TRBV6-5 to TRBJ1-5; TRBD1 is a possible D gene (5 bases). Germline assignment: CDR1 MNHEY and CDR2 SVGAGI. The CDR3 totals 13 residues. Trimming shortened V by 8 bases and J by 4 bases, and 12 bases separated the two germline ends. The CDR3 DNA sequence: TGTGCCAGCGCGGGGGGAGGAAATCAGCCCCAGCATTTT. Translating it yields CASAGGGNQPQHF.

The chain uses TRBV29-1 and TRBJ2-3, with no clear D. The CDR3 extends over 11 amino acids. V lost 3 bases, J lost 2 bases, and 3 bases lay in between. Germline loops: CDR1 SQVTM, CDR2 ANQGSEA. The CDR3 DNA follows: TGCAGCGTTGACCCCACAGATACGCAGTATTTT. Translation gives CSVDPTDTQYF.

The chain uses TRBV20-1 and TRBJ2-1; D possibly corresponds to TRBD1 (6 bases). CDR3 size: 11 residues. Germline CDR1 is DFQATT and CDR2 is SNEGSKA (reference sequence). V was cut by 6 bases and J by 10 bases, with 13 bases left in between. In nucleotides, the CDR3 is TGCAGTGCAATAACAGGGTACGAGCAGTTCTTC. It encodes CSAITGYEQFF.

The V and J genes are TRBV25-1 and TRBJ2-1, with 8 bases that match TRBD2. The junction had 9 bases not matched to a gene; V was cut back by 5 bases and J by 6 bases. This CDR3 region has 15 residues. In germline, CDR1 is MGHDK, CDR2 SYGVNS. CDR3 DNA sequence: TGTGCCAGCAGTCTTTGGCGGGGGGACGGCAATGAGCAGTTCTTC. Translating it yields CASSLWRGDGNEQFF. The whole variable domain, remainder taken from reference TRBV25-1 and TRBJ2-1, is EADIYQTPRYLVIGTGKKITLECSQTMGHDKMYWYQQDPGMELHLIHYSYGVNSTEKGDLSSESTVSRIRTEHFPLTLESARPSHTSQYLCASSLWRGDGNEQFFGPGTRLTVL.